The sequence of this TCR beta chain was determined in a study of T cell repertoires in cytomegalovirus infection. Study details: Evidence of both CMV infection and a matching HLA type came from public TCR beta signatures.

The CDR3 runs to 16 residues. After removal of 4 bases from V and 0 bases from J, the junction contained 5 bases not matched to a gene. The germline V gene encodes CDR1 SGHRS and CDR2 YFSETQ. Points from the study as a whole: Ex vivo responses were dominated by HLA-C-restricted CMV-specific TCR beta clonotypes. Based on cumulative public TCR beta family frequency, carriers of CMV plus the relevant HLA were identified.

Turning to this clonotype: Its matching antigen is unknown.

Using its own MiXCR run on the reads, TCRdb lists one record per CDR3 protein. The sample records fewer than 200,000 distinct CDR3 sequences, 13% to 15% being singletons. This chain links TRBV5-1 with TRBJ2-4; 9 nucleotides match TRBD1. The sequence was obtained from a human donor in good health (CMV status not recorded). Some clones in this sample may be carry-over from other donors' samples. The sample consisted of PBMCs. The CDR3 loop is CASSEGQGLAKNIQYF. The CDR3 DNA reads as TGCGCCAGCAGCGAAGGACAGGGGCTAGCCAAAAACATTCAGTACTTC.